A selection of T cell receptor beta chains follows, all from one sample in a study of cytomegalovirus exposure and HLA in healthy donors. Some clones are missing from TCRdb's copy, which holds only in-frame ones; the method was immunoSEQ multiplex PCR. The sample includes some 130,000 clones, roughly 9.7% of them seen just once. Sample: PBMCs. Receptor source: a man aged 50-59 years in good health and CMV-seronegative. The CDR3 runs from the conserved cysteine through the conserved F or W. A D gene is named only where the DNA matches it firmly. Clone size is stated in some rows and not others, as once, few, many or a class when expanded.

cdr3_nt | cdr3_aa | cdr3_length | clone_size | d_call | j_call | v_call
TGTGCCAGGCGAACTCAGGGGGCTGGCAATCAGCCCCAGCATTTT | CARRTQGAGNQPQHF | 15 | . | TRBD1 | TRBJ1-5 | TRBV27
TGTGCCAGCAGCTTACTTCGCGGTACATACTACGAGCAGTACTTC | CASSLLRGTYYEQYF | 15 | . | . | TRBJ2-7 | TRBV7-8
TGTGCCAGCAGGAGGGACAGGGCATTAGCGGGCGTTGTGTACGAGCAGTACTTC | CASRRDRALAGVVYEQYF | 18 | few | TRBD1 | TRBJ2-7 | TRBV2
TGTGCCAGCAGCATGGACAGGCACTCTGGAAACACCATATATTTT | CASSMDRHSGNTIYF | 15 | . | TRBD1 | TRBJ1-3 | TRBV6-5
TGTGCCAGCAGTGGTAGTTGGGGACAGGGGGTACGGACCGGGGAGCTGTTTTTT | CASSGSWGQGVRTGELFF | 18 | . | TRBD1 | TRBJ2-2 | TRBV6-1
TGCAGCGTTGAGGGGGACAGAAACTCTGGCTACACCTTC | CSVEGDRNSGYTF | 13 | . | TRBD1 | TRBJ1-2 | TRBV29-1
TGTGCCTGGAGTTTGGCGGGAGTTGATACGCAGTATTTT | CAWSLAGVDTQYF | 13 | . | TRBD2 | TRBJ2-3 | TRBV30
TGTGCCAGCAGCGTAGGGGCGGGGGGCCCACAAGAGACCCAGTACTTC | CASSVGAGGPQETQYF | 16 | . | TRBD2 | TRBJ2-5 | TRBV9
TGTGCCAGCAGTTATAGGGACAGCCAAGAGACCCAGTACTTC | CASSYRDSQETQYF | 14 | . | TRBD1 | TRBJ2-5 | TRBV6-6
TGTGCCAGCAGAATTCAGGGAAGGGGGACTGAAGCTTTCTTT | CASRIQGRGTEAFF | 14 | few | . | TRBJ1-1 | TRBV6-5
TGTGCCAGCAGCCCGGGGACAGGCTCTGGAAACACCATATATTTT | CASSPGTGSGNTIYF | 15 | . | TRBD1 | TRBJ1-3 | TRBV9
TGTGCCAGCAGCCCGGGGGGGGGCGAGCAGTACTTC | CASSPGGGEQYF | 12 | few | TRBD2 | TRBJ2-7 | TRBV9
TGTGCCAGCAGCTTAAATGGCGGGGACTACTACGAGCAGTACTTC | CASSLNGGDYYEQYF | 15 | few | TRBD2 | TRBJ2-7 | TRBV13
TGTGCCAGCAGTGGACAGGGGATGAACACTGAAGCTTTCTTT | CASSGQGMNTEAFF | 14 | few | TRBD1 | TRBJ1-1 | TRBV2
TGTGCCAGCAGCGTCAACGTCGGGACTACCTACGAGCAGTACTTC | CASSVNVGTTYEQYF | 15 | few | TRBD2 | TRBJ2-7 | TRBV9
TGTGCCAGTAGCCCAGGAGACAGGACTCCCGAAGCTTTCTTT | CASSPGDRTPEAFF | 14 | . | . | TRBJ1-1 | TRBV19
TGTGCCACCAGCAGAGGAGCGGGAGGTGCCTACAATGAGCAGTTCTTC | CATSRGAGGAYNEQFF | 16 | . | TRBD2 | TRBJ2-1 | TRBV15
TGTGCCAGCAGCTTAGGACAGGGGCTGATGAATGAGCAGTTCTTC | CASSLGQGLMNEQFF | 15 | . | TRBD1 | TRBJ2-1 | TRBV7-6
TGTGCCAGCATCTCGAGCGGGAGTCAAGCTTTCTTT | CASISSGSQAFF | 12 | few | . | TRBJ1-1 | TRBV28
TGTGCCAGTAGTAATATGCAGGGGGCGTCGTCCGGAAAGGAGGCTTTCTTT | CASSNMQGASSGKEAFF | 17 | . | TRBD1 | TRBJ1-1 | TRBV19
TGTGCCAGTACCGACAGGGGGACGTCTAATGAAAAACTGTTTTTT | CASTDRGTSNEKLFF | 15 | . | TRBD1 | TRBJ1-4 | TRBV19
TGTGCCAGCAGCCGGACGGGGGGCCCTGAAGCTTTCTTT | CASSRTGGPEAFF | 13 | . | . | TRBJ1-1 | TRBV5-6
TGTGCCATCAGTGATCCTCAGGGCCTCACTACCCTTAATGGCTACACCTTC | CAISDPQGLTTLNGYTF | 17 | . | . | TRBJ1-2 | TRBV10-3
TGTGCCAGCAGCGCCTTCGACAGGGGCAGTGAAGCTTTCTTT | CASSAFDRGSEAFF | 14 | few | TRBD1 | TRBJ1-1 | TRBV9
TGCGCCAGCAGCCTCTCCACAGGGGAGCTCTATGGCTACACCTTC | CASSLSTGELYGYTF | 15 | . | TRBD1 | TRBJ1-2 | TRBV5-1
TGTGCCAGCAGCTTGCGGTCCACGGTATCAGGAAACACCATATATTTT | CASSLRSTVSGNTIYF | 16 | . | . | TRBJ1-3 | TRBV5-4
TGCAGCGTTGAAAGAAGGGGGAGCACTGAAGCTTTCTTT | CSVERRGSTEAFF | 13 | few | . | TRBJ1-1 | TRBV29-1
TGTGCCAGTAGTATTCCAGGGGGCAAGAGCTACGAGCAGTACTTC | CASSIPGGKSYEQYF | 15 | . | TRBD1 | TRBJ2-7 | TRBV19
TGCAGCGGGACTAGCGGGGCCGACGAGCAGTACTTC | CSGTSGADEQYF | 12 | many | TRBD2 | TRBJ2-7 | TRBV29-1
TGTGCCAGCAGTTACGGGACAGCCTACGAGCAGTACTTC | CASSYGTAYEQYF | 13 | . | TRBD1 | TRBJ2-7 | TRBV7-9
TGTGCCAGCAGCGAACAGGGGGTCGATACCGGGGAGCTGTTTTTT | CASSEQGVDTGELFF | 15 | . | TRBD1 | TRBJ2-2 | TRBV9
TGCAGCGTTTACGGCGGGGGGGGGTTCGATGAGCAGTTCTTC | CSVYGGGGFDEQFF | 14 | . | TRBD2 | TRBJ2-1 | TRBV29-1
TGTGCTAGCAGCTTCGACAGGGTAGGAGAGACCCAGTACTTC | CASSFDRVGETQYF | 14 | . | TRBD1 | TRBJ2-5 | TRBV7-7
TGTGCCAGCAGCTTGGCACGGGACACCAACACCGGGGAGCTGTTTTTT | CASSLARDTNTGELFF | 16 | few | . | TRBJ2-2 | TRBV5-8
TGCAGCGTTGAAGGTGGCGCCTCGCCAGGCGGCTACACCTTC | CSVEGGASPGGYTF | 14 | . | . | TRBJ1-2 | TRBV29-1
TGTGCCAGCAGCTCCGGGGGTGGGGGAAGAGAGACCCAGTACTTC | CASSSGGGGRETQYF | 15 | . | . | TRBJ2-5 | TRBV28
TGCGCCAGCAGTGTAGCGACAGGGTACGAGCAGTACTTC | CASSVATGYEQYF | 13 | few | TRBD1 | TRBJ2-7 | TRBV10-2
TGTGCCATCTCAGGACAATCGTCTGGGGCCAACGTCCTGACTTTC | CAISGQSSGANVLTF | 15 | few | . | TRBJ2-6 | TRBV6-5
TGTGCCAGCAGCTTAACTAGCGGATTTAGCACAGATACGCAGTATTTT | CASSLTSGFSTDTQYF | 16 | few | TRBD2 | TRBJ2-3 | TRBV5-6
TGTGCCAGTAGTAAGACTTACAGGGGCAATGAGCAGTTCTTC | CASSKTYRGNEQFF | 14 | few | TRBD1 | TRBJ2-1 | TRBV19
TGTGCCAGCAGCCCCAGACAGGGCAGTGGCTACGAGCAGTACTTC | CASSPRQGSGYEQYF | 15 | few | TRBD1 | TRBJ2-7 | TRBV5-8
TGTGCCAGCAGCTTGGCCCTAAGGGGGGAGACCCAGTACTTC | CASSLALRGETQYF | 14 | . | . | TRBJ2-5 | TRBV11-2
TGCGCCAGCAGCTTGGGGGACAGAGGCTCCTACAATGAGCAGTTCTTC | CASSLGDRGSYNEQFF | 16 | few | TRBD1 | TRBJ2-1 | TRBV5-1
TGCAGTGCTCAGCGGAGCTACGAGCAGTACTTC | CSAQRSYEQYF | 11 | . | . | TRBJ2-7 | TRBV20-1
TGCAGTGTTGCACCGGGAATTGAAGCTTTCTTT | CSVAPGIEAFF | 11 | . | . | TRBJ1-1 | TRBV20-1
TGTGCCAGCTCACAGGTGCCACAGGGGTCTGGAAACACCATATATTTT | CASSQVPQGSGNTIYF | 16 | . | TRBD1 | TRBJ1-3 | TRBV18
TGTGCCAGCAGTGGACAGGGGGCGAAGAATGAAAAACTGTTTTTT | CASSGQGAKNEKLFF | 15 | . | TRBD1 | TRBJ1-4 | TRBV2
TGTGCCAGCAGCTTGAGGGGCGGGAGTACCCACGAGCAGTACTTC | CASSLRGGSTHEQYF | 15 | . | TRBD2 | TRBJ2-7 | TRBV5-4
TGTGCCAGCAGTTACCCGGGACAGTTCCTTACCTACGAGCAGTACTTC | CASSYPGQFLTYEQYF | 16 | . | TRBD1 | TRBJ2-7 | TRBV6-5
TGTGCCAGCAGCCCCCTTGGGCGGGGAAACACAGATACGCAGTATTTT | CASSPLGRGNTDTQYF | 16 | . | . | TRBJ2-3 | TRBV4-2